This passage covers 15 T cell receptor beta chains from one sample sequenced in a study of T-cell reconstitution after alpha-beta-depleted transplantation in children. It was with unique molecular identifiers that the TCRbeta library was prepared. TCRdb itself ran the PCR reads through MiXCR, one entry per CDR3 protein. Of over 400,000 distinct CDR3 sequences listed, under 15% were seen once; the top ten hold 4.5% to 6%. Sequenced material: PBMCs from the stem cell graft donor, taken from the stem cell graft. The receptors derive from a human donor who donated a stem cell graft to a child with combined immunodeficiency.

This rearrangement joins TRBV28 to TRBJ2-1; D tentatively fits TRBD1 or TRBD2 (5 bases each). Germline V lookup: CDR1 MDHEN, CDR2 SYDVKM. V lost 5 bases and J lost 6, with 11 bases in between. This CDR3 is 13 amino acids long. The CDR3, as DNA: TGTGCCAGCAGTGGGACGAATTTCAATGAGCAGTTCTTC. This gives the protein CASSGTNFNEQFF.

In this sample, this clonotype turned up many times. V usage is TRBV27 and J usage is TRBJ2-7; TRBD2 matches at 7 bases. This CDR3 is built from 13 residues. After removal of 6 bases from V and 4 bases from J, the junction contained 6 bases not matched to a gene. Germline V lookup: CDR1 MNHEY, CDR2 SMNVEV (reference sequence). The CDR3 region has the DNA TGTGCCAGCAGCTCGGTAGCGGGTTACGAGCAGTACTTC. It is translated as CASSSVAGYEQYF.

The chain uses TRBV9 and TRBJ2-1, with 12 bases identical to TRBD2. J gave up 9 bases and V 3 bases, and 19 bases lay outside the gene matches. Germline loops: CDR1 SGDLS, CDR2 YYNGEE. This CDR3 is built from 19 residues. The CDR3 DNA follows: TGTGCCAGCAGCGCTGCCCCAGGACTAGCGGGGCCCGAGGGGGGTGAGCAGTTCTTC. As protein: CASSAAPGLAGPEGGEQFF.

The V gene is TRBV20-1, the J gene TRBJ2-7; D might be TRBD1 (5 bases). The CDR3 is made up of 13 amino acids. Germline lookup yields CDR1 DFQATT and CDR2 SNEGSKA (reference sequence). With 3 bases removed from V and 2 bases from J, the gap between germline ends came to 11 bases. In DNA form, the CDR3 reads TGCAGTGCTAGTCCCGCAGGGACCTACGAGCAGTACTTC. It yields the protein CSASPAGTYEQYF.

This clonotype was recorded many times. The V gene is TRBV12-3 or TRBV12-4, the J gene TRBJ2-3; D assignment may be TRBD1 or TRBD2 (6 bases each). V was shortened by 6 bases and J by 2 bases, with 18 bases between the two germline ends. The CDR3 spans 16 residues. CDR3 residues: CASSPKGGLVTDTQYF. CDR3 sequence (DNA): TGTGCCAGCAGCCCTAAAGGGGGACTTGTCACAGATACGCAGTATTTT.

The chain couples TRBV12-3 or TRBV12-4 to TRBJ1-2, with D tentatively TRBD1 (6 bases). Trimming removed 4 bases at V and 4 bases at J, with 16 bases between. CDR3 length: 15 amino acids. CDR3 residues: CASSSGQGRSYGYTF. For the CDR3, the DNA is TGTGCCAGCAGTTCGGGACAAGGCCGGAGCTATGGCTACACCTTC.

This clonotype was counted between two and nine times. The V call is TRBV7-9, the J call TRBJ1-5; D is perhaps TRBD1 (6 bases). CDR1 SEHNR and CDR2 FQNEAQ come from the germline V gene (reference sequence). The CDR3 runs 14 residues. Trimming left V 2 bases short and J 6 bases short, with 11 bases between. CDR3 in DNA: TGTGCCAGCAGCTTACGGGGGGCCCGTCAGCCCCAGCATTTT. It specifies CASSLRGARQPQHF.

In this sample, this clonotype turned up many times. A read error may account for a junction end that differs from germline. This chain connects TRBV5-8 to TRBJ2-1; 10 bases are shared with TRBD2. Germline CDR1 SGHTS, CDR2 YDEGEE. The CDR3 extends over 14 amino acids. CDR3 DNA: TGTGCCAGCAGCTTGGCCGGGTTACTAGCGGGACCCCTATTC. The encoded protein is CASSLAGLLAGPLF. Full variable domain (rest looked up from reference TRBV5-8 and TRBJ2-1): EAGVTQSPTHLIKTRGQQATLRCSPISGHTSVYWYQQALGLGLQFLLWYDEGEERNRGNFPPRFSGRQFPNYSSELNVNALELEDSALYLCASSLAGLLAGPLFGPGTRLTVL.

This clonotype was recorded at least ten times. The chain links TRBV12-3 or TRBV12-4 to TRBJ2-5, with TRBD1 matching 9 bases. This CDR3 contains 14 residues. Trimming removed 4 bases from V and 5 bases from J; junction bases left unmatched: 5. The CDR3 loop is CASSSTGQGETQYF. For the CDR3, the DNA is TGTGCCAGCAGTTCAACGGGACAGGGTGAGACCCAGTACTTC.

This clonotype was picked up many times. In DNA, the CDR3 is TGTGCCAGCAGTTACTCTGGGGACGGGTCCTACGAGCAGTACTTC. This codes for CASSYSGDGSYEQYF. The J gene is TRBJ2-7, the V gene TRBV6-5; D may be TRBD1 or TRBD2 (5 bases each). Germline V gene lookup returns CDR1 MNHEY and CDR2 SVGAGI. CDR3 size: 15 residues. Trimming stripped 0 bases from V and 1 base from J, with 10 bases between.

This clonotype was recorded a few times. Here the CDR3 DNA reads TGTGCCAGCAGTGAAGCGCGGGCAGGGATTAACAATGAGCAGTTCTTC. Protein sequence: CASSEARAGINNEQFF. The chain uses TRBV2 and TRBJ2-1, with D perhaps given as TRBD1 or TRBD2 (5 bases each). The V gene lost 0 bases and the J gene lost 5 bases, with 14 bases spanning the gap. Germline CDR1 SNHLY, CDR2 FYNNEI. The CDR3 loop spans 16 amino acids.

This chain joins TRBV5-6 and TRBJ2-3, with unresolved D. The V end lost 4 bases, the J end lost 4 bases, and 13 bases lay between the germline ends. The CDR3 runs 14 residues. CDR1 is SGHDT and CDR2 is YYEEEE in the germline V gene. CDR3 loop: CASSHNGPPDTQYF. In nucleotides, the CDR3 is TGTGCCAGCAGCCACAACGGCCCCCCAGATACGCAGTATTTT.

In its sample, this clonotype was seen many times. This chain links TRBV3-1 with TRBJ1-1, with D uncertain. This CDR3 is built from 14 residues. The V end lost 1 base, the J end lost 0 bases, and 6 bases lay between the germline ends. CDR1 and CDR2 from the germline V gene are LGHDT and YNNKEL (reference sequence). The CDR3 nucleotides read TGTGCCAGCAGCCAAGCAGCTATGAACACTGAAGCTTTCTTT. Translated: CASSQAAMNTEAFF.

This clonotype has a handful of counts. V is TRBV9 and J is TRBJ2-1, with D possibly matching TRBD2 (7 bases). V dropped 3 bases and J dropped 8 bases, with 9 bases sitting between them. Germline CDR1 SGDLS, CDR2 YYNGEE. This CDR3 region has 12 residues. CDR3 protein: CASSAGGDEQFF. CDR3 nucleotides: TGTGCCAGCAGCGCGGGGGGCGATGAGCAGTTCTTC.

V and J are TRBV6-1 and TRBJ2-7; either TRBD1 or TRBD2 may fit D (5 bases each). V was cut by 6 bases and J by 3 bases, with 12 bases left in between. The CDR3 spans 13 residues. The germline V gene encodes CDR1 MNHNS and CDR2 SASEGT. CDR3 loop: CASSRDAFYEQYF. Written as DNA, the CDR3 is TGTGCCAGCAGCCGGGACGCTTTCTACGAGCAGTACTTC.